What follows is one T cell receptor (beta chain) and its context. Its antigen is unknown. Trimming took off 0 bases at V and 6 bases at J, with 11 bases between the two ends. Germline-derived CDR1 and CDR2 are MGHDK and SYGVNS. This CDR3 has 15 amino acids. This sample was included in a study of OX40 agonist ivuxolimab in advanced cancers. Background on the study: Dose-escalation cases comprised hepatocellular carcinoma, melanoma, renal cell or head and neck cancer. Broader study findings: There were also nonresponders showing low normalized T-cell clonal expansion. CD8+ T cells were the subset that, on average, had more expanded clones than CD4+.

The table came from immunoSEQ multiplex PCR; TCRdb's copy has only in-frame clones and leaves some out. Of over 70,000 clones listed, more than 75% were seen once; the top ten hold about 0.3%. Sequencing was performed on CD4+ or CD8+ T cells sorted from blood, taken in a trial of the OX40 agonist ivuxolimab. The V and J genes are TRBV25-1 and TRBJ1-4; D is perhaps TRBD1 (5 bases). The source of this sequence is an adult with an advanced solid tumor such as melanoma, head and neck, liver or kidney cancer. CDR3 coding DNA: TGTGCCAGCAGTGAATATGGAGGGGAAGATGAAAAACTGTTTTTT. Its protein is CASSEYGGEDEKLFF. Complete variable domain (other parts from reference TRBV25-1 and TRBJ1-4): EADIYQTPRYLVIGTGKKITLECSQTMGHDKMYWYQQDPGMELHLIHYSYGVNSTEKGDLSSESTVSRIRTEHFPLTLESARPSHTSQYLCASSEYGGEDEKLFFGSGTQLSVL.